These 30 T cell receptor gamma chains came from one sample sequenced in a study of gamma delta lymphoproliferative disorders and STAT genes. TCRdb called clones anew from the multiplex PCR reads with CATT. The sample has 1,500 to 2,500 gamma-chain clones; approximately 6.7% are singletons. Genomic DNA from isolated PBMCs served as the sequencing template. The sample consisted of blood. These receptors originate from a human donor with gamma-delta T-cell large granular lymphocyte leukemia.

A remark on this clone: In the same sample, other DNA sequences code for this CDR3. The chain carries TRGV9 and TRGJ1 or TRGJ2. No J segment appears in TCRdb, so it was assigned here by matching the sequence to germline. In germline, CDR1 is GITISATS, CDR2 ISYDGTV (reference sequence). Losses at the gene ends were 3 bases for V and 7 bases for J; bases not matched to a gene: 12. The CDR3 runs 14 residues. For the CDR3, the DNA is TGTGCCTTGTGGGAGACCCGCCGGGTCTATAAGAAACTCTTT. It is translated as CALWETRRVYKKLF.

This sequence joins TRGV10 and TRGJ1 or TRGJ2. The J gene was not available in TCRdb and was assigned here by matching the DNA to germline segments. Being an ORF, TRGV10 has a function that is uncertain. After removal of 8 bases from V and 6 bases from J, the junction contained 11 bases not matched to a gene. The CDR3 has 13 amino acids. The CDR3 loop is CAAWAWAGYKKLF. CDR3 DNA sequence: TGTGCTGCGTGGGCATGGGCTGGTTATAAGAAACTCTTT.

This clone was found a few times. The protein given in TCRdb and the translation of the DNA differ at residue 6, and the sequence presented here derives from the DNA. The chain employs TRGV2 and TRGJ1 or TRGJ2. TCRdb lists no J gene, so it was determined here by aligning the DNA to germline. J was trimmed by 9 bases and V by 2 bases; bases with no gene match: 4. The CDR3 loop spans 11 amino acids. The germline CDR1 and CDR2 sequences are EGSNGY and YDSYNSKV. For the CDR3, the DNA is TGTGCCACCTGGGACGACATTAAGAAACTCTTT. Translated: CATWDDIKKLF.

The gene calls are TRGV10 and TRGJ1 or TRGJ2. The J gene was not available in TCRdb and was assigned here by matching the DNA to germline segments. TRGV10 is an open reading frame, and its role is uncertain. J gave up 11 bases and V 8 bases, and 4 bases lay outside the gene matches. This CDR3 is built from 9 residues. The CDR3 here is CAAWAEKLF. CDR3 coding DNA: TGTGCTGCGTGGGCGGAGAAACTCTTT.

This clone was counted between two and nine times. The protein TCRdb gives is from a much larger clone and does not agree with this DNA's translation at residue 7, likely a read error; the protein shown here comes from the DNA. The chain employs TRGV2 and TRGJ1 or TRGJ2. Here the J gene came from matching the DNA to germline, since TCRdb omits it. V lost 0 bases and J lost 10; bases outside the gene matches: 6. The CDR3 extends over 12 amino acids. Germline V gene lookup returns CDR1 EGSNGY and CDR2 YDSYNSKV. Written as DNA, the CDR3 is TGTGCCACCTGGGACGGGACTCCGAAGAAACTCTTT. Its translation is CATWDGTPKKLF.

This clone is medium-sized by share. No DNA is shown, since the ends of the CDR3 on it are uncertain; the CDR3 is the one TCRdb lists. The V segment is TRGV11, and no J call was made. TRGV11 has ORF status, its function being uncertain. The CDR3 is 17 amino acids long, termini counted. CDR3 sequence: CTTVPAGLLFPHSRSLF.

V and J are TRGV8 and TRGJP1. The J gene is absent in TCRdb and was assigned here via DNA matching to germline. The CDR3 runs 10 residues. J was trimmed by 11 bases and V by 11 bases; bases with no gene match: 8. Per germline, CDR1 VENAVY and CDR2 YDSYNSRV. CDR3 loop: CAIRRWFKIF. For the CDR3, the DNA is TGTGCCATTAGGAGGTGGTTCAAGATATTT.

Comments on this clone: TCRdb shows a much larger clone's protein in place of this DNA's translation, and the two differ at residue 8, likely through a read error; the protein shown is translated from the DNA. V is TRGV10 and J is TRGJP1. No J gene is reported in TCRdb; it was inferred here by comparing the DNA with germline. TRGV10 is filed as an ORF, its function uncertain. The CDR3 loop spans 14 amino acids. CDR3 sequence: CAAWGRTNGWFKIF. The CDR3 region has the DNA TGTGCTGCGTGGGGACGTACCAATGGTTGGTTCAAGATATTT.

This clone rates as medium-sized. Because the CDR3's place on the DNA is in doubt, the DNA is left out and the CDR3 is given as listed by TCRdb. The V gene call reads TRGV11; no J gene was called. TRGV11 is an open reading frame whose function is uncertain. From its first to its last residue, the CDR3 has 17 amino acids. CDR3 protein: CTTVPAGFSQAYYKKLF.

This clone qualifies as medium-sized. The chain carries TRGV3 and TRGJ1 or TRGJ2. The J gene comes from matching the DNA to germline here; TCRdb lacks it. The J segment lost 0 bases and the V segment lost 3 bases, leaving 2 bases of the junction unmatched. The CDR3 is made up of 13 amino acids. The germline CDR1 and CDR2 sequences are VTNTFY and YDVSTARD (reference sequence). Here the CDR3 reads CATWDRNYYKKLF. For the CDR3, the DNA is TGTGCCACCTGGGACCGGAATTATTATAAGAAACTCTTT.

This clone was seen more than once but under ten times. A much more abundant neighbour one base away suggests this may be a read error. The sample contains more than one DNA sequence encoding this CDR3. This chain uses TRGV3 with TRGJ1 or TRGJ2. No J gene is reported in TCRdb; it was inferred here by comparing the DNA with germline. The CDR3 has 12 amino acids. V dropped 0 bases and J dropped 7; count of bases not matched to a gene: 3. Germline values: CDR1 VTNTFY, CDR2 YDVSTARD (reference sequence). The DNA of the CDR3 is TGTGCCACCTGGGACAGGAACTATAAGAAACTCTTT. Translation: CATWDRNYKKLF.

This clone is labeled as medium-sized. V gene TRGV2 combines with J gene TRGJP2. Here the J gene came from matching the DNA to germline, since TCRdb omits it. CDR1 is EGSNGY and CDR2 is YDSYNSKV in the germline V gene. V shed 9 bases and J 5 bases; nucleotides not matched to a gene: 9. This CDR3 contains 13 residues. CDR3 protein: CATGGLSDWIKTF. In DNA form, the CDR3 reads TGTGCCACCGGGGGGCTAAGTGATTGGATCAAGACGTTT.

This clone is categorized as medium-sized (0.01 to 0.1%). For the V gene the call is TRGV3; the J gene has no call. CDR1 and CDR2 (germline): VTNTFY, YDVSTARD (reference sequence). CDR3 length: 10 residues. DNA for the CDR3: TGTGCCACCTGGGAGTTCGGGTCGCTCTTT. Residues: CATWEFGSLF.

This clone is medium-sized within its sample. The genes are TRGV8 and TRGJP2. No J gene was available from TCRdb, and it was assigned here by a germline match of the DNA. There are 14 residues in the CDR3. Per germline, CDR1 VENAVY and CDR2 YDSYNSRV. The junction had 3 bases not matched to a gene; V was cut back by 5 bases and J by 0 bases. CDR3 sequence: CATWAYSSDWIKTF. CDR3 coding DNA: TGTGCCACCTGGGCCTATAGTAGTGATTGGATCAAGACGTTT.

About this clone itself: No DNA is shown, since the ends of the CDR3 on it are uncertain; the CDR3 is the one TCRdb lists. Here the V gene is TRGV3, but the J gene went uncalled. Germline V gene sequence: CDR1 VTNTFY, CDR2 YDVSTARD (reference sequence). The CDR3 is 25 residues long, counting both termini. The CDR3 region is CATWDRLPHYYKCIIRNSLAVEQHF.

In its sample, this clone ranks as medium-sized. V gene TRGV8 combines with J gene TRGJ1 or TRGJ2. The J gene, missing from TCRdb, was assigned here through DNA to germline matching. The CDR3 totals 10 residues. Germline V lookup: CDR1 VENAVY, CDR2 YDSYNSRV. J lost 12 bases, V lost 3 bases, and 5 bases had no gene match. The chain's CDR3 is CATWDWVKLF. The CDR3 DNA sequence: TGTGCCACCTGGGATTGGGTGAAACTCTTT.

This clone has a count of ten or more. This sequence joins TRGV11 and TRGJ1 or TRGJ2. TCRdb records no J gene; here it was assigned by comparing the DNA to germline. TRGV11 is labeled an ORF, and its function is uncertain. V was clipped by 9 bases and J by 2 bases; unmatched bases: 7. There are 13 residues in the CDR3. The CDR3 DNA follows: TGTGCCTGCTGGCGGGGGGATTATTATAAGAAACTCTTT. As protein: CACWRGDYYKKLF.

This clone is medium-sized in the sample. The gene calls are TRGV9 and TRGJ1 or TRGJ2. The J gene, left out of TCRdb, was set here by checking the DNA against germline. The length of the CDR3 is 14 residues. Unmatched junction bases numbered 10, after V lost 0 bases and J lost 8 bases. The germline V gene has CDR1 GITISATS and CDR2 ISYDGTV (reference sequence). CDR3 sequence reads: CALWEVEGGHKKLF. DNA for the CDR3: TGTGCCTTGTGGGAGGTGGAGGGGGGCCATAAGAAACTCTTT.

By its share, this clone is medium-sized. This chain links TRGV2 with TRGJP2. Because TCRdb records no J gene, it was assigned here through a match of the DNA to germline. The germline V gene has CDR1 EGSNGY and CDR2 YDSYNSKV. The CDR3 runs 15 residues. The V gene end was trimmed by 2 bases and the J gene end by 1 base; junction bases not matched to a gene: 4. This CDR3 reads CATWDVRSSDWIKTF. In DNA, the CDR3 is TGTGCCACCTGGGACGTTCGTAGTAGTGATTGGATCAAGACGTTT.

This clone was picked up many times. V gene TRGV9 combines with J gene TRGJ1 or TRGJ2. The J gene, absent from TCRdb, was called here by matching the DNA to germline. The CDR3 has 13 amino acids. The germline V gene encodes CDR1 GITISATS and CDR2 ISYDGTV (reference sequence). The V and J ends lost 0 bases and 6 bases, in that order; junction bases with no gene match: 5. The CDR3 protein is CALWEVQFYKKLF. The CDR3 nucleotides read TGTGCCTTGTGGGAGGTGCAGTTTTATAAGAAACTCTTT.

In its sample, this clone ranks as medium-sized. The chain has TRGV2 and TRGJP2. TCRdb carries no J gene annotation; the J gene was assigned here by matching the DNA with germline. The CDR3 length is 13 residues. CDR1 is EGSNGY and CDR2 is YDSYNSKV in the germline V gene. The J segment lost 3 bases and the V segment lost 9 bases, leaving 7 bases of the junction unmatched. In nucleotides, the CDR3 is TGTGCCACCCTTGCGGGTAGTGATTGGATCAAGACGTTT. It yields the protein CATLAGSDWIKTF.

This clone qualifies as large. It differs at one base from a far larger clone, so likely a read error. V and J are TRGV9 and TRGJP. No J segment appears in TCRdb, so it was assigned here by matching the sequence to germline. Germline loops: CDR1 GITISATS, CDR2 ISYDGTV (reference sequence). CDR3 length: 16 residues. The CDR3 coding sequence is TGTGCCTTGTGGGAGGATCGAGAGTTGGGCACAAAAATCAAGGTATTT. Encoded protein: CALWEDRELGTKIKVF.

By its share, this clone is medium-sized (0.01 to 0.1%). The chain carries TRGV2 and TRGJP2. The J gene was not available in TCRdb and was assigned here by matching the DNA to germline segments. The CDR3 has 16 amino acids. Germline V gives CDR1 EGSNGY, CDR2 YDSYNSKV. The J segment lost 3 bases and the V segment lost 0 bases, leaving 7 bases of the junction unmatched. CDR3 in amino acids: CATWDGRGGSDWIKTF. The CDR3 coding sequence is TGTGCCACCTGGGACGGGCGGGGGGGTAGTGATTGGATCAAGACGTTT.

This clone is medium-sized in the sample. The chain employs TRGV8 and TRGJ1 or TRGJ2. TCRdb gives no J gene; it was assigned here by matching the DNA to germline. J gave up 2 bases and V 6 bases, and 13 bases lay outside the gene matches. CDR3 length: 15 amino acids. Per germline, CDR1 VENAVY and CDR2 YDSYNSRV. The CDR3 loop reads CATWTSAPDYYKKLF. CDR3 DNA: TGTGCCACCTGGACCTCCGCCCCAGATTATTATAAGAAACTCTTT.

This clone is medium-sized (0.01 to 0.1%). The chain recombines TRGV2 with TRGJP1. No J gene is reported in TCRdb; it was inferred here by comparing the DNA with germline. CDR3 length: 15 residues. The germline V gene encodes CDR1 EGSNGY and CDR2 YDSYNSKV. V lost 0 bases, J lost 4 bases, and 5 bases stayed unmatched. The CDR3 sequence: CATWDGHGTGWFKIF. As DNA, the CDR3 is TGTGCCACCTGGGACGGGCATGGCACTGGTTGGTTCAAGATATTT.

This clone was recorded a few times. This DNA's translation and the protein TCRdb lists, from a much larger clone, do not match at residue 6, likely due to a read error; the protein shown is translated from the DNA. The genes are TRGV8 and TRGJ1 or TRGJ2. Here the J gene was assigned by germline matching of the DNA, as TCRdb has none. The V segment lost 2 bases and the J segment 9 bases; nucleotides outside the gene matches: 4. CDR1 and CDR2 from the germline V gene are VENAVY and YDSYNSRV. This CDR3 contains 11 residues. CDR3 bases: TGTGCCACCTGGGATAAAGGTAAGAAACTCTTT. Translated, it gives CATWDKGKKLF.

By sample fraction, this clone is medium-sized. The J gene went uncalled, whereas the V gene is TRGV10. TRGV10 is reported as an ORF; its role is uncertain. This CDR3 region has 9 residues. The CDR3 is CAAWESKLF. CDR3 nucleotide sequence: TGTGCTGCGTGGGAGTCAAAACTCTTT.

The chain has TRGV9 and TRGJ1 or TRGJ2. TCRdb carries no J gene annotation; the J gene was assigned here by matching the DNA with germline. The CDR3 contains 15 residues. CDR1 and CDR2 (germline): GITISATS, ISYDGTV (reference sequence). The junction had 6 bases not matched to a gene; V was cut back by 1 base and J by 0 bases. DNA for the CDR3: TGTGCCTTGTGGGAGGTAAAACCGAATTATTATAAGAAACTCTTT. Translated, it gives CALWEVKPNYYKKLF.

This clone is termed medium-sized. The chain joins TRGV2 to TRGJP2. Assignment of the J gene here rests on matching the DNA to germline, because TCRdb gives none. V lost 0 bases and J lost 3; bases outside the gene matches: 4. Germline loops: CDR1 EGSNGY, CDR2 YDSYNSKV. The CDR3 runs to 15 residues. The CDR3 nucleotides are TGTGCCACCTGGGACGGGCTTTGTAGTGATTGGATCAAGACGTTT. This gives the protein CATWDGLCSDWIKTF.

This clone is medium-sized (0.01 to 0.1%) by share. The chain recombines TRGV2 with TRGJ1 or TRGJ2. Matching the DNA to germline supplied the J gene, which TCRdb does not give. The CDR3 consists of 16 residues. Germline V gene data show CDR1 as EGSNGY and CDR2 as YDSYNSKV. Losses at the gene ends were 1 base for V and 0 bases for J; bases not matched to a gene: 9. Here the CDR3 reads CATWDGRFLNYYKKLF. The CDR3 bases are TGTGCCACCTGGGACGGCCGTTTTTTGAATTATTATAAGAAACTCTTT.